This T cell receptor (beta chain) stems from a study of monozygotic twins with inflammatory bowel disease. Broader study findings: Varied immunosuppressive treatments among patients may have increased repertoire variability.

Each CDR3 protein gets one entry in TCRdb, which reprocessed the 5' RACE reads and gives no DNA. Its table records 400,000 to 500,000 distinct CDR3 sequences. About this clonotype: No antigen is known for it.

The sequencing input was blood. This clonotype originated in a human donor with ulcerative colitis or Crohn's disease, or a healthy co-twin of an affected twin (not recorded which).

CDR3 sequence reads: CASSQERRGGYGYTF. The genes are TRBV4-3 and TRBJ1-2; checking the TCRdb D call of TRBD1 is not possible without DNA. Germline CDR1 and CDR2: LGHNA and YSLEER. There are 15 residues in the CDR3.